A single sample is the source of the 29 T cell receptor beta chains below, sequenced in a study of early T cells in non-severe SARS-CoV-2 infection. TCRdb fed the 5' RACE reads into MiXCR, producing one record per CDR3 protein. Of 55,000 or so distinct CDR3 sequences in the sample, more than 6.5% were seen once. The input for sequencing was whole blood, taken at baseline. The receptors here all came from an adult who was a healthcare worker with PCR-confirmed SARS-CoV-2 infection or an uninfected control (not recorded which).

This clonotype was seen a handful of times. V usage is TRBV28 and J usage is TRBJ2-7; 11 nucleotides agree with TRBD2. Germline V gene sequence: CDR1 MDHEN, CDR2 SYDVKM. CDR3 length: 14 amino acids. The V and J ends lost 6 bases and 7 bases, in that order; junction bases with no gene match: 8. The CDR3 loop is CASSWLAGGQEQYF. The CDR3 nucleotides are TGTGCCAGCAGCTGGTTAGCGGGGGGGCAAGAGCAGTACTTC. Based on the CDR3 plus reference TRBV28 and TRBJ2-7, the full variable domain is DVKVTQSSRYLVKRTGEKVFLECVQDMDHENMFWYRQDPGLGLRLIYFSYDVKMKEKGDIPEGYSVSREKKERFSLILESASTNQTSMYLCASSWLAGGQEQYFGPGTRLTVT.

This clonotype was detected ten times or more. The chain recombines TRBV20-1 with TRBJ1-2, with D hard to call. The germline V gene has CDR1 DFQATT and CDR2 SNEGSKA (reference sequence). The CDR3 is 11 amino acids. V lost 6 bases, J lost 8 bases, and 13 bases lay in between. The CDR3 here is CSAPTEGGYTF. CDR3 DNA sequence: TGCAGTGCCCCAACAGAAGGGGGCTACACCTTC.

This clonotype was seen at least ten times. V usage is TRBV7-9 and J usage is TRBJ1-3; 7 bases align to TRBD1. Germline values: CDR1 SEHNR, CDR2 FQNEAQ (reference sequence). V lost 4 bases to trimming and J lost 7 bases; unmatched junction nucleotides: 7. This CDR3 region has 14 residues. The CDR3 reads CASSWDSALNTIYF. The CDR3, as DNA: TGTGCCAGCAGCTGGGACAGCGCACTGAACACCATATATTTT.

This clonotype was picked up a small number of times. The J gene is TRBJ1-1, the V gene TRBV29-1; D is possibly TRBD1 (5 bases). Germline lookup yields CDR1 SQVTM and CDR2 ANQGSEA. The CDR3 extends over 12 amino acids. Trimming stripped 5 bases from V and 1 base from J, with 8 bases between. DNA of the CDR3: TGCAGCGTTCTAGGACAGAACACTGAAGCTTTCTTT. As protein: CSVLGQNTEAFF.

This clonotype was found a few times. The chain uses TRBV7-9 and TRBJ2-7, with D perhaps matching TRBD1 or TRBD2 (5 bases each). V lost 1 base, J lost 6 bases, and 22 bases lay in between. The CDR3 loop spans 17 amino acids. Per the germline V gene, CDR1 is SEHNR and CDR2 is FQNEAQ (reference sequence). The DNA of the CDR3 is TGTGCCAGCAGCTTAGTAAGGTCTCCGGGGCCCGGCTCCGAGCAGTACTTC. Amino acid sequence: CASSLVRSPGPGSEQYF.

The J gene is TRBJ2-1, the V gene TRBV5-5; no clear D gene. V was pared by 5 bases and J by 6 bases, with 15 bases between. Germline CDR1 and CDR2: SGHKS and YYEKEE (reference sequence). The CDR3 totals 14 residues. CDR3 protein: CASSQTRTTNEQFF. For the CDR3, the DNA is TGTGCCAGCAGTCAGACACGGACCACCAATGAGCAGTTCTTC.

This clonotype was seen ten or more times. The genes are TRBV20-1 and TRBJ2-7; D unresolved. V lost 1 base and J 1 base, leaving 5 bases between the germline ends. The CDR3 is 12 amino acids. CDR1 is DFQATT, CDR2 SNEGSKA, per germline (reference sequence). DNA of the CDR3: TGCAGTGCTAGAGGCCATTCCTACGAGCAGTACTTC. Translation gives CSARGHSYEQYF.

This clonotype occurred many times. V is TRBV7-3 and J is TRBJ2-7; D gene unclear. Germline V gene lookup returns CDR1 SGHTA and CDR2 FQGTGA. The CDR3 loop spans 15 amino acids. Trimming shortened V by 5 bases and J by 0 bases, and 14 bases separated the two germline ends. The CDR3 DNA reads as TGTGCCAGCAGCAAGTTAGCAAGTGCCTCCTACGAGCAGTACTTC. Encoded protein: CASSKLASASYEQYF.

This clonotype was observed a handful of times. V and J are TRBV7-9 and TRBJ2-1, with 10 nucleotides matching TRBD2. The V gene's germline CDR1 is SEHNR and CDR2 FQNEAQ (reference sequence). The CDR3 length is 17 residues. J was trimmed by 6 bases and V by 5 bases; bases with no gene match: 13. DNA for the CDR3: TGTGCCAGCAGCCTCCAGGAGTATAGCGGGGGGACCAATGAGCAGTTCTTC. Translation: CASSLQEYSGGTNEQFF.

This clonotype was counted ten times or more. CDR3 region: CASSFTGEKETQYF. As DNA, the CDR3 is TGTGCCAGCAGCTTTACGGGGGAGAAAGAGACCCAGTACTTC. V and J are TRBV7-9 and TRBJ2-5; possibly TRBD2 for D (6 bases). V was clipped by 3 bases and J by 3 bases, with 11 bases between them. There are 14 residues in the CDR3. The V gene's germline CDR1 is SEHNR and CDR2 FQNEAQ (reference sequence).

This clonotype was seen a few times. V is TRBV4-3 and J is TRBJ2-6; TRBD1 is a possible D gene (5 bases). V lost 0 bases to trimming and J lost 2 bases, with 8 bases between them. Germline V gives CDR1 LGHNA, CDR2 YSLEER. The CDR3 is 16 residues long. CDR3 in DNA: TGCGCCAGCAGCCAAGATCAGGGTACTGGGGCCAACGTCCTGACTTTC. Translation gives CASSQDQGTGANVLTF.

This clonotype occurred a few times. This sequence joins TRBV28 and TRBJ2-1; no clear D gene. Between the trimmed V and J ends, which lost 5 bases and 6 bases, there was a span of 14 bases. This CDR3 is built from 14 residues. Germline V gene sequence: CDR1 MDHEN, CDR2 SYDVKM. CDR3 region: CASSPPYPPNEQFF. The CDR3 region has the DNA TGTGCCAGCAGTCCCCCCTACCCCCCCAATGAGCAGTTCTTC.

This clonotype has at least ten counts. The gene calls are TRBV5-6 and TRBJ1-1; no firm D call. This CDR3 is 11 amino acids long. Per the germline V gene, CDR1 is SGHDT and CDR2 is YYEEEE. The V end was cut by 3 bases, the J end by 10 bases, with 10 bases between. CDR3 coding DNA: TGTGCCAGCAGCTGGCATGGGGTAGCTTTCTTT. Protein sequence: CASSWHGVAFF.

The table lists this clonotype with many counts. J is TRBJ1-2 and V is TRBV29-1, with 7 bases fitting TRBD1. The V and J ends lost 4 bases and 3 bases, in that order; junction bases with no gene match: 14. The CDR3 runs to 16 residues. Per the germline V gene, CDR1 is SQVTM and CDR2 is ANQGSEA. CDR3 protein: CSVGLNSGTAYYGYTF. CDR3 nucleotide sequence: TGCAGCGTTGGCCTTAATTCCGGGACAGCGTACTATGGCTACACCTTC. Using reference TRBV29-1 and TRBJ1-2 for the parts outside the CDR3, the full variable domain is SAVISQKPSRDICQRGTSLTIQCQVDSQVTMMFWYRQQPGQSLTLIATANQGSEATYESGFVIDKFPISRPNLTFSTLTVSNMSPEDSSIYLCSVGLNSGTAYYGYTFGSGTRLTVV.

The chain uses TRBV5-5 and TRBJ1-1; a possible D gene is TRBD1 (6 bases). There are 16 residues in the CDR3. In germline, CDR1 is SGHKS, CDR2 YYEKEE (reference sequence). Trimming stripped 1 base from V and 1 base from J, with 14 bases between. The CDR3, as DNA: TGTGCCAGCAGCTTGAGTCCCGGACAGAAGAACACTGAAGCTTTCTTT. Protein sequence: CASSLSPGQKNTEAFF.

This clonotype was recorded many times. The V call is TRBV6-6, the J call TRBJ1-1; D uncertain. Trimming cost V 0 bases and J 8 bases, with 13 bases left between them. The CDR3 loop spans 14 amino acids. Germline loops: CDR1 MNHNY, CDR2 SVGAGI (reference sequence). CDR3 region: CASSYSAGGLEAFF. CDR3 nucleotide sequence: TGTGCCAGCAGTTACTCGGCGGGTGGGTTAGAAGCTTTCTTT.

This clonotype was counted at least ten times. This chain links TRBV6-5 with TRBJ2-4; perhaps TRBD2 as D (5 bases). The V gene's germline CDR1 is MNHEY and CDR2 SVGAGI. V was trimmed by 5 bases and J by 0 bases, leaving 17 bases between them. This CDR3 is 17 amino acids long. The CDR3 DNA reads as TGTGCCAGCAGTCAGACTAATCTAGGGATAGCCAAAAACATTCAGTACTTC. It codes for CASSQTNLGIAKNIQYF.

This clonotype was counted ten times or more. This chain joins TRBV7-8 and TRBJ1-5; D call uncertain. Germline lookup yields CDR1 SGHVS and CDR2 FQNEAQ. The CDR3 loop spans 15 amino acids. With 5 bases removed from V and 4 bases from J, the gap between germline ends came to 15 bases. The chain's CDR3 is CASSEIGRLNQPQHF. Written as DNA, the CDR3 is TGTGCCAGCAGCGAGATTGGCAGGTTAAATCAGCCCCAGCATTTT.

This clonotype occurred many times. V is TRBV7-9 and J is TRBJ2-2; 7 nucleotides match TRBD1. Per germline, CDR1 SEHNR and CDR2 FQNEAQ (reference sequence). Trimming took 5 bases from V and 0 from J; bases not matched to a gene: 3. The length of the CDR3 is 15 residues. The chain's CDR3 is CASSPGTANTGELFF. DNA of the CDR3: TGTGCCAGCAGCCCCGGGACAGCGAACACCGGGGAGCTGTTTTTT.

The chain employs TRBV6-2 or TRBV6-3 and TRBJ1-1; possibly TRBD1 for D (6 bases). The CDR3 consists of 15 residues. CDR1 MNHEY and CDR2 SVGEGT come from the germline V gene. With 0 bases removed from V and 6 bases from J, the gap between germline ends came to 14 bases. The CDR3 spells CASSYSPNREAEAFF. Written as DNA, the CDR3 is TGTGCCAGCAGTTACTCGCCGAACAGGGAGGCTGAAGCTTTCTTT.

The table lists this clonotype with a few counts. The rearrangement links TRBV7-2 to TRBJ1-2; no clear D. CDR1 is SGHTA and CDR2 is FQGNSA in the germline V gene. The CDR3 runs to 14 residues. V was shortened by 1 base and J by 0 bases, with 6 bases between the two germline ends. The CDR3 here is CASSLGRANYGYTF. The CDR3 coding sequence is TGTGCCAGCAGCTTAGGGCGCGCTAACTATGGCTACACCTTC.

This chain joins TRBV15 and TRBJ2-3; D is unclear. Germline V gene data show CDR1 as LNHNV and CDR2 as YYDKDF (reference sequence). This CDR3 is built from 14 residues. V was cut by 3 bases and J by 3 bases, with 10 bases left in between. In DNA form, the CDR3 reads TGTGCCACCAGCAGTGAGATTTCGACAGATACGCAGTATTTT. Protein: CATSSEISTDTQYF.

The chain links TRBV7-9 to TRBJ1-1; D is unresolved. There are 13 residues in the CDR3. The ends were cut back, 5 bases at V and 3 bases at J, with 10 bases in the middle. The germline CDR1 and CDR2 sequences are SEHNR and FQNEAQ (reference sequence). The CDR3 sequence is CASSRLRDTEAFF. CDR3 DNA: TGTGCCAGCAGCCGTCTACGGGACACTGAAGCTTTCTTT.

This clonotype was seen repeatedly, ten times or more. CDR3 sequence (DNA): TGTGCCAGCAGTAACTTCGGACAGGGTAGAGGCTACACCTTC. It specifies CASSNFGQGRGYTF. The chain links TRBV28 to TRBJ1-2; 8 bases map to TRBD1. CDR1 is MDHEN, CDR2 SYDVKM, per germline. The junction had 10 bases not matched to a gene; V was cut back by 5 bases and J by 8 bases. This CDR3 is 14 amino acids long.

This clonotype was seen ten or more times. The rearrangement uses TRBV7-2 and TRBJ2-1; D unresolved. Germline CDR1 reads SGHTA; CDR2 reads FQGNSA. This CDR3 comprises 14 residues. The ends were cut back, 10 bases at V and 0 bases at J, with 13 bases in the middle. CDR3 sequence (DNA): TGTGCCATCGCGACTCGCAGCTCCTACAATGAGCAGTTCTTC. Protein: CAIATRSSYNEQFF.

The table lists this clonotype with many counts. This chain joins TRBV5-4 and TRBJ2-3; a weak D match, TRBD2 (7 bases). Trimming removed 2 bases at V and 1 base at J, with 17 bases between. Germline V lookup: CDR1 SGHNT, CDR2 YYREEE (reference sequence). This CDR3 is 17 amino acids long. The CDR3 region has the DNA TGTGCCAGCAGCTTCTTACGGGGGGCGCTCGGCACAGATACGCAGTATTTT. As protein: CASSFLRGALGTDTQYF.

This clonotype was detected ten times or more. V is TRBV6-5 and J is TRBJ1-3, with 11 positions matching TRBD1. This CDR3 is built from 15 residues. V gave up 4 bases and J gave up 9 bases; unmatched junction bases: 8. CDR1 and CDR2 from the germline V gene are MNHEY and SVGAGI. CDR3 coding DNA: TGTGCCAGCAGTTCCTCCGGGACAGGGGGGTTCACCATATATTTT. This sequence encodes CASSSSGTGGFTIYF.

This clonotype has a count of ten or more. The chain recombines TRBV6-2 or TRBV6-3 with TRBJ2-7; the D gene is possibly TRBD2 (5 bases). There are 12 residues in the CDR3. V lost 5 bases, J lost 6 bases, and 11 bases lay in between. Germline V CDR1 and CDR2: MNHEY, SVGEGT. CDR3 coding DNA: TGTGCCAGCAGTGACATAGCGTTCGAGCAGTACTTC. It is translated as CASSDIAFEQYF.

This clonotype has just a few counts. The V call is TRBV2, the J call TRBJ1-6; D is unresolved. Germline assignment: CDR1 SNHLY and CDR2 FYNNEI. The germline V and J ends were trimmed by 10 bases and 4 bases, with 11 bases remaining between them. CDR3 length: 13 amino acids. Written as DNA, the CDR3 is TGTGCCAATGGGTTGGATTATAATTCACCCCTCCACTTT. This sequence encodes CANGLDYNSPLHF.